This passage covers 13 T cell receptor beta chains from one sample sequenced in a study of CXCR3-negative and CXCR3-positive naive CD8 T cells. All TRB cDNA libraries came from 5' RACE performed with UMI labels. TCRdb re-called the 5' RACE reads and shows each CDR3 protein once, DNA omitted. The sample's table shows some 120,000 distinct CDR3 sequences. Antigen specificity for these receptors is unknown. Whole-study findings and limits: More hydrophobic TRB CDR3s were found in CXCR3-positive naive cells than in CXCR3-negative naive cells.

Sequencing was done on a sample of naive CXCR3+ CD8+ T cells from blood. Subset denoted: CD45RO-CCR7+CD27+CD95- naive CD8+ T cells expressing CXCR3 (TNR3+). Receptors originate from a human donor in good health. Some clones in this sample may be carry-over from other donors' samples.

This chain joins TRBV7-6 and TRBJ2-7; TCRdb's D gene call, TRBD2, goes unchecked for lack of DNA. Germline CDR1 SGHVS, CDR2 FNYEAQ. The CDR3 consists of 14 residues. The CDR3 spells CASSLDSESYEQYF.

CDR3 sequence: CSVTSGSSYEQYF. The J gene is TRBJ2-7, the V gene TRBV29-1; TCRdb designates TRBD2, a call that cannot be tested without DNA. The CDR3 spans 13 residues. Germline CDR1 and CDR2: SQVTM and ANQGSEA.

The chain has TRBV12-3 or TRBV12-4 and TRBJ2-3; TCRdb's assignment of TRBD1 cannot be checked, as there is no DNA. This CDR3 spans 15 amino acids. The CDR3 loop reads CASGGADGRTDTQYF.

The J gene is TRBJ1-1, the V gene TRBV10-3. Looked up from germline, CDR1 is ENHRY and CDR2 is SYGVKD. The CDR3 runs 14 residues. The CDR3 loop reads CAISESGPNTEAFF.

This chain uses TRBV2 with TRBJ2-7. CDR3 size: 12 residues. The germline gives CDR1 SNHLY, CDR2 FYNNEI. The CDR3 reads CASSLIDGEQYF.

The chain recombines TRBV14 with TRBJ2-7; the TCRdb D gene call, TRBD1, has no DNA to confirm it. The germline V gene encodes CDR1 SGHDN and CDR2 FVKESK. The CDR3 runs to 15 residues. The CDR3 here is CASRLGTGDPYEQYF.

V usage is TRBV10-3 and J usage is TRBJ2-3; no DNA is available, so the TRBD2 call from TCRdb remains unchecked. CDR3 length equals 14 residues. CDR1 and CDR2 (germline): ENHRY, SYGVKD. The CDR3 is CAITPGLGADTQYF.

The rearrangement links TRBV29-1 to TRBJ2-1. The germline CDR1 and CDR2 sequences are SQVTM and ANQGSEA. This CDR3 comprises 18 residues. CDR3 protein: CSVEERVLTRSSYNEQFF.

CDR3 loop: CASREHNTEAFF. The genes are TRBV7-9 and TRBJ1-1. Germline assignment: CDR1 SEHNR and CDR2 FQNEAQ (reference sequence). This CDR3 contains 12 residues.

The V and J genes are TRBV23-1 and TRBJ1-1. TRBV23-1 is an open reading frame, and its role is uncertain. CDR3 length: 13 residues. The CDR3 loop is CASSPPEYTEAFF.

The V and J genes are TRBV6-5 and TRBJ1-2; no DNA is available, so the TRBD1 call from TCRdb remains unchecked. Germline-derived CDR1 and CDR2 are MNHEY and SVGAGI. This CDR3 comprises 15 residues. CDR3 loop: CASSYGWGAADGYTF.

The V call is TRBV21-1, the J call TRBJ1-1. TRBV21-1 is termed a pseudogene. This CDR3 spans 11 amino acids. CDR3 in amino acids: CASSKAHGAFF.

The chain employs TRBV7-9 and TRBJ1-2; TCRdb's D call, TRBD1, is unchecked because there is no DNA. The V gene's germline CDR1 is SEHNR and CDR2 FQNEAQ (reference sequence). The CDR3 runs to 15 residues. The CDR3 sequence: CASSSGPGEDYGYTF.